These T cell receptor beta chains were read from a single sample in a study of beta chain features in type 1 diabetes. Libraries were prepared by immunoSEQ multiplex PCR; TCRdb keeps only in-frame clonotypes and omits some of them. This table holds 630,000 or so clones, roughly 13% found once. Sample: naive CD4+ T cells from blood. Receptors originate from a man younger than 35 with type 1 diabetes. CDR3s include the opening cysteine and the closing phenylalanine or tryptophan. A D gene is named only where the DNA matches it firmly. Clone size appears in some rows only: once, few, many, or a class for an expanded clone.

J gene	D gene	V gene	clone size	CDR3 DNA	CDR3 protein
TRBJ2-3	.	TRBV18	few	TGTGCCAGCTCACCACCGAGCTTAGGGCGAGATACGCAGTATTTT	CASSPPSLGRDTQYF
TRBJ1-2	.	TRBV12-5	.	TGTGCTAGTGGCATAGACTCCTATGGCTACACCTTC	CASGIDSYGYTF
TRBJ2-5	.	TRBV6-1	.	TGTGCCAGCAGTGACAGCCCCTTTGAGACCCAGTACTTC	CASSDSPFETQYF
TRBJ2-3	.	TRBV5-1	.	TGCGCCAGCAGCTTGGTCTCAAGCACAGATACGCAGTATTTT	CASSLVSSTDTQYF
TRBJ2-1	.	TRBV18	few	TGTGCCAGCTCACTAGGGGGTAACGGCAATTATGAGCAGTTCTTC	CASSLGGNGNYEQFF
TRBJ1-3	TRBD1	TRBV30	.	TGTGCCTGGGGGACGGGACAGGGGCGTAACACCATATATTTT	CAWGTGQGRNTIYF
TRBJ1-5	.	TRBV30	few	TGTGCCTGGAGTCCCGGGACCTACAATCAGCCCCAGCATTTT	CAWSPGTYNQPQHF
TRBJ1-5	.	TRBV7-9	.	TGTGCCAGCAGCTTCTTGATCGGGACGGAGAGTGAACAGCCCCAGCATTTT	CASSFLIGTESEQPQHF
TRBJ2-3	TRBD2	TRBV7-9	.	TGTGCCAGCAGCTTTGAAGCGGGGGGCCAAGGTACGCAGTATTTT	CASSFEAGGQGTQYF
TRBJ1-2	.	TRBV2	few	TGTGCCAGCAGCGCACAGGCTCGAGCTAACTATGGCTACACCTTC	CASSAQARANYGYTF
TRBJ1-6	.	TRBV5-1	.	TGCGCCAGCAGCCTGTCGAGGGTGGATAATTCACCCCTCCACTTT	CASSLSRVDNSPLHF
TRBJ1-1	TRBD1	TRBV7-3	few	TGTGCCAGCAGCTACTCCGGGACAGTGAACACTGAAGCTTTCTTT	CASSYSGTVNTEAFF
TRBJ2-1	TRBD2	TRBV4-1	few	TGCGCCGATACACGTCTGGGGGGGTTTTACAATGAGCAGTTCTTC	CADTRLGGFYNEQFF
TRBJ2-7	TRBD1	TRBV9	few	TGTGCCAGCAGCGCGACAGGGGAGCCCTCCTACGAGCAGTACTTC	CASSATGEPSYEQYF